The 3 T cell receptor beta chains given below trace back to one sample, sequenced in a study of T cells in Graves' hyperthyroidism and ophthalmopathy. Regions amplified from RNA transcripts were the TCR beta CDR3 regions. RT-PCR in the first round (using the HTBI primer set) targeted the TCR CDR3. TCRdb redid the calling of the multiplex PCR reads with MiXCR, one entry per CDR3 protein. The top ten hold around 7.7% of the sample, which has about 540,000 distinct CDR3 sequences, under 60% seen once. Sequencing used peripheral blood or thyroid tissue (not recorded which). These receptors originate from a woman younger than 30 with Graves' hyperthyroidism.

This rearrangement joins TRBV10-3 to TRBJ2-7; 8 positions match TRBD1. V lost 6 bases, J lost 5 bases, and 3 bases stayed unmatched. The CDR3 spans 12 residues. Germline V lookup: CDR1 ENHRY, CDR2 SYGVKD. This chain's CDR3 is CAIRTGADEQYF. CDR3 coding DNA: TGTGCCATCAGGACAGGGGCGGACGAGCAGTACTTC.

This clonotype occurred a few times. This rearrangement joins TRBV24-1 to TRBJ2-2; D is undetermined. Germline lookup yields CDR1 KGHDR and CDR2 SFDVKD. The CDR3 runs 14 residues. V was cut by 3 bases and J by 1 base, with 5 bases left in between. CDR3 sequence reads: CATSDEENTGELFF. The CDR3 bases are TGTGCCACCAGTGATGAAGAGAACACCGGGGAGCTGTTTTTT.

The genes are TRBV4-3 and TRBJ2-7; 13 bases map to TRBD2. The V and J ends lost 0 bases and 5 bases, in that order; junction bases with no gene match: 7. The CDR3 has 17 amino acids. Germline CDR1 LGHNA, CDR2 YSLEER. CDR3 residues: CASSQETSGRAHHEQYF. In DNA form, the CDR3 reads TGCGCCAGCAGCCAAGAAACTAGCGGGAGGGCCCACCACGAGCAGTACTTC.